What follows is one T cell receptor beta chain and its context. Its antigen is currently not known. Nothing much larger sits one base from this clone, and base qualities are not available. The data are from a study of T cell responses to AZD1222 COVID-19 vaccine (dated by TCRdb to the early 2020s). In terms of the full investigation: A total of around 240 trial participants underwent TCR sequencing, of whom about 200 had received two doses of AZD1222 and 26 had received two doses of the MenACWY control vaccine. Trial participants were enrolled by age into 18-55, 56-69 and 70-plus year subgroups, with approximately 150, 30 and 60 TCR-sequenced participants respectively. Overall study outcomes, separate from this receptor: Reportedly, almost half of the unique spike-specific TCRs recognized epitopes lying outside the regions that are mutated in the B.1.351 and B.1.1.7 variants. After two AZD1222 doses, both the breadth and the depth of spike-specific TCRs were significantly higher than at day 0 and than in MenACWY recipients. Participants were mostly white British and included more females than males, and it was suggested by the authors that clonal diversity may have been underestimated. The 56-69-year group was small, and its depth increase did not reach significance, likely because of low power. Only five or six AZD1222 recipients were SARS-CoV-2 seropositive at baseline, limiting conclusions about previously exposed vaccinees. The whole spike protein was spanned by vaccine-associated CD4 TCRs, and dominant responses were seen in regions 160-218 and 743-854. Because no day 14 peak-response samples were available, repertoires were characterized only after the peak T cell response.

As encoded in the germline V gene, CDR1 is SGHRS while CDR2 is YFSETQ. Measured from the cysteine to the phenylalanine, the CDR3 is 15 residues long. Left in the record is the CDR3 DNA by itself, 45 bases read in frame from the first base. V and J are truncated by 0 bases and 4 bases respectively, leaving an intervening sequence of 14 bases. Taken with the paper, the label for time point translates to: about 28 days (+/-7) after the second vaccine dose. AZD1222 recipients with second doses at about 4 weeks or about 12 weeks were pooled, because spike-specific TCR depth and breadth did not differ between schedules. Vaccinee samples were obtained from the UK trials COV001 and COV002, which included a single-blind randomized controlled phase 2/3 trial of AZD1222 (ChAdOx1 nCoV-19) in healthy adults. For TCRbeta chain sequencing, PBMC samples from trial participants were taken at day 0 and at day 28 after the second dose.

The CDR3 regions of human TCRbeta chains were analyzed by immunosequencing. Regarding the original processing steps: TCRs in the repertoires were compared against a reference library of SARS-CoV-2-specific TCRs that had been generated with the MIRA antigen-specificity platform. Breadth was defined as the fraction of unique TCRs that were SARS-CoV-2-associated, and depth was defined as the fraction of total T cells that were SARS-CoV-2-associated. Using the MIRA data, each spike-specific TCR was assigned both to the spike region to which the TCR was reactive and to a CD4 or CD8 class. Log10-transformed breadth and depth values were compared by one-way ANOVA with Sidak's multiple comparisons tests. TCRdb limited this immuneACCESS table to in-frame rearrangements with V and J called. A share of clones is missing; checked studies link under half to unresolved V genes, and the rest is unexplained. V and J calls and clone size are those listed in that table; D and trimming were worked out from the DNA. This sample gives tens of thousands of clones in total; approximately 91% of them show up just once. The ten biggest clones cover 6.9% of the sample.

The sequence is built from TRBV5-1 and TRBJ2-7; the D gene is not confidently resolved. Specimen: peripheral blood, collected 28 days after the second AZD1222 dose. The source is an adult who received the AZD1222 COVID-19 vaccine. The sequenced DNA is TGCGCCAGCAGCTTGGTTGCAGGTGATGGTTACGAGCAGTACTTC. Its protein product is CASSLVAGDGYEQYF.